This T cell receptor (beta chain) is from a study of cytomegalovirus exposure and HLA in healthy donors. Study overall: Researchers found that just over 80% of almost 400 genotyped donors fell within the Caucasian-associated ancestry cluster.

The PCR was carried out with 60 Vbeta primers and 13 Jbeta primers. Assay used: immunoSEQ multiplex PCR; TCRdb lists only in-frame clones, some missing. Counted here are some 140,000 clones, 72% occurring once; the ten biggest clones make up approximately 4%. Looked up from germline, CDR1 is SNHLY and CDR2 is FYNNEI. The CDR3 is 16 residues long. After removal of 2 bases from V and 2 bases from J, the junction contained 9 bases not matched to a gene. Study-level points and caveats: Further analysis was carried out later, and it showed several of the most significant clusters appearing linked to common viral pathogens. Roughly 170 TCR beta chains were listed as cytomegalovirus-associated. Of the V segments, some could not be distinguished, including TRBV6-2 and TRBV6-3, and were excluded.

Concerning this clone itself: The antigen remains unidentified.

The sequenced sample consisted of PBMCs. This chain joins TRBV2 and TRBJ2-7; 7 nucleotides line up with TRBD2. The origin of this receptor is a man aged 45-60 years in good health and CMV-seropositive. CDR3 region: CASSERRTGGAYEQYF. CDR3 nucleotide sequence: TGTGCCAGCAGTGAAAGGAGAACGGGGGGAGCCTACGAGCAGTACTTC.